These T cell receptor beta chains were read from a single sample in a study of blood T cell repertoires in COVID-19. Assay used: immunoSEQ multiplex PCR; TCRdb lists only in-frame clones, some missing. The sample has about 240,000 clones, roughly 80% seen once. The source material was peripheral blood. All receptors come from a woman aged 18-35 years with acute or convalescent COVID-19. The CDR3 runs from the conserved cysteine through the conserved F or W. Fields, in order: V gene, D gene, CDR3 protein. The D gene is left open where the match is weak.

>TRBV20-1|-
CSAGGPQYF
>TRBV7-3|-
CASSPGGHSYEQYF
>TRBV2|TRBD1
CASNIQGGNEKLFF
>TRBV5-1|TRBD2
CASSPTGLAGAIEQFF
>TRBV18|TRBD1
CASSPTGAETQYF
>TRBV6-5|-
CASQGTEYGYTF
>TRBV6-2/TRBV6-3|-
CASSSSEGSSYNEQFF
>TRBV28|-
CASRPWVSRGDYGYTF
>TRBV5-1|-
CASSLGQVVYNEQFF
>TRBV7-2|-
CASSFGLAPGELFF
>TRBV7-2|-
CASSFDPHGPPLHF
>TRBV4-3|TRBD2
CASSQGLAIYEQYF